The 27 T cell receptor beta chains given below trace back to one sample, sequenced in a study of CD8 T cells in ankylosing spondylitis. Using its own MiXCR run on the 5' RACE reads, TCRdb lists one record per CDR3 protein. The table lists fewer than 550,000 distinct CDR3 sequences, about 5% of them singletons. Overall study results and limits: About 8 highly homologous variants made up a TCR beta motif that seemed to typify ankylosing spondylitis blood.

These receptors lack a known antigen. The specimen sequenced was blood, either unsorted or a sorted T cell fraction (not recorded which). The receptors shown here come from a male donor with ankylosing spondylitis.

This clonotype was seen many times. The CDR3 bases are TGCAGCGTTGACAGGACCTCCTACAATGAGCAGTTCTTC. Residues: CSVDRTSYNEQFF. The chain carries TRBV29-1 and TRBJ2-1; no firm D call. CDR1 is SQVTM and CDR2 is ANQGSEA in the germline V gene. This CDR3 has 13 residues. Trimming removed 3 bases at V and 0 bases at J, with 6 bases between.

This chain links TRBV27 with TRBJ2-1; D is possibly TRBD1 or TRBD2 (5 bases each). The germline gives CDR1 MNHEY, CDR2 SMNVEV (reference sequence). V lost 11 bases, J lost 5 bases, and 10 bases lay in between. This CDR3 contains 11 residues. Written as DNA, the CDR3 is TGTGCCGTGGGACCAAACAATGAGCAGTTCTTC. This encodes CAVGPNNEQFF.

V and J are TRBV6-2 or TRBV6-3 and TRBJ2-1; D not resolved. The CDR3 consists of 12 residues. Trimming cost V 0 bases and J 10 bases, with 7 bases left between them. Germline V gene lookup returns CDR1 MNHEY and CDR2 SVGEGT. The DNA of the CDR3 is TGTGCCAGCAGTTACTCGGAAGGGGAGCAGTTCTTC. Translation gives CASSYSEGEQFF.

In its sample, this clonotype was seen many times. This chain joins TRBV29-1 and TRBJ2-3; TRBD1 or TRBD2 may be the D gene (6 bases each). This CDR3 contains 15 residues. The germline V gene has CDR1 SQVTM and CDR2 ANQGSEA. The ends were cut back, 6 bases at V and 0 bases at J, with 16 bases in the middle. CDR3: CSVDIGGGSTDTQYF. In DNA, the CDR3 is TGCAGCGTCGACATAGGAGGGGGTAGCACAGATACGCAGTATTTT.

This clonotype was detected many times. The rearrangement uses TRBV6-1 and TRBJ2-1; 12 nucleotides line up with TRBD2. V lost 3 bases and J lost 7; bases outside the gene matches: 4. Germline CDR1 MNHNS, CDR2 SASEGT. CDR3 size: 15 residues. The CDR3 spells CASSDSSGRENEQFF. CDR3 sequence (DNA): TGTGCCAGCAGTGATTCTAGCGGGAGGGAGAATGAGCAGTTCTTC.

V and J are TRBV28 and TRBJ2-7, with a possible D match to TRBD2 (6 bases). The CDR3 consists of 16 residues. Germline loops: CDR1 MDHEN, CDR2 SYDVKM. V was trimmed by 3 bases and J by 1 base, leaving 16 bases between them. Here the CDR3 DNA reads TGTGCCAGCAGTTTCTCTTTGGCGGGACCTTCCTACGAGCAGTACTTC. It specifies CASSFSLAGPSYEQYF.

This clonotype was observed a few times. The rearrangement uses TRBV7-2 and TRBJ2-3; 12 bases agree with TRBD2. The CDR3 is 16 amino acids. Trimming cost V 8 bases and J 0 bases; bases outside gene matches: 6. Germline V CDR1 and CDR2: SGHTA, FQGNSA. Written as DNA, the CDR3 is TGTGCCAGCGTGGCTAGCGGGAGGGCTAGCACAGATACGCAGTATTTT. This sequence encodes CASVASGRASTDTQYF.

The table lists this clonotype with many counts. V gene TRBV7-2 combines with J gene TRBJ2-5; D might be TRBD2 (6 bases). The CDR3 spans 14 residues. The germline V gene has CDR1 SGHTA and CDR2 FQGNSA. The V gene lost 6 bases and the J gene lost 2 bases, with 13 bases spanning the gap. The CDR3 loop is CASSSGLQQETQYF. In nucleotides, the CDR3 is TGTGCCAGCAGTTCGGGACTGCAACAAGAGACCCAGTACTTC.

Many counts were recorded for this clonotype. This sequence joins TRBV25-1 and TRBJ1-2; D gene ambiguous. Germline V gene lookup returns CDR1 MGHDK and CDR2 SYGVNS. Trimming took 3 bases from V and 8 from J, leaving 10 bases between them. This CDR3 is built from 12 residues. CDR3 coding DNA: TGTGCCAGCAGTGACCTCCGTCAAGGCTACACCTTC. As protein: CASSDLRQGYTF.

This clonotype was observed at least ten times. The V call is TRBV29-1, the J call TRBJ2-1, with D unresolved. The CDR3 has 12 amino acids. In germline, CDR1 is SQVTM, CDR2 ANQGSEA. Trimming pared 0 bases from V and 8 bases from J, leaving 8 bases between. The CDR3 protein is CSVEERDYEQFF. Here the CDR3 DNA reads TGCAGCGTTGAAGAAAGGGATTATGAGCAGTTCTTC.

This clonotype was seen repeatedly, ten times or more. This rearrangement joins TRBV20-1 to TRBJ2-7; the match to TRBD1 covers 7 bases. The germline V gene has CDR1 DFQATT and CDR2 SNEGSKA (reference sequence). With V trimmed by 0 bases and J by 0 bases, 5 bases remained unmatched. This CDR3 region has 15 residues. CDR3 nucleotides: TGCAGTGCTAGAGATGGTGGGGACAGCTCCTACGAGCAGTACTTC. Encoded protein: CSARDGGDSSYEQYF.

At least ten counts were recorded for this clonotype. The V call is TRBV18, the J call TRBJ1-1; possibly TRBD1 for D (5 bases). Trimming left V 6 bases short and J 1 base short, with 12 bases between. Germline V gene sequence: CDR1 KGHSH, CDR2 LQKENI. The CDR3 is made up of 14 amino acids. The CDR3 nucleotides read TGTGCCAGCTCGCGGTCGGGGGGGAACACTGAAGCTTTCTTT. It specifies CASSRSGGNTEAFF.

The chain employs TRBV12-3 or TRBV12-4 and TRBJ2-1; 7 nucleotides agree with TRBD1. The CDR3 consists of 17 residues. V shed 0 bases, J shed 8 bases, and the junction held 13 bases outside the gene matches. The CDR3 DNA sequence: TGTGCCAGCAGTTTAGCGCTAATGTACAGGGGCCCGGATGAGCAGTTCTTC. Translated: CASSLALMYRGPDEQFF.

Note on this clonotype: It may be a read error: a sequence one base away is much more abundant. The rearrangement joins TRBV20-1 to TRBJ2-1, with TRBD2 as a possible D gene (5 bases). Germline lookup yields CDR1 DFQATT and CDR2 SNEGSKA (reference sequence). This CDR3 comprises 14 residues. The V end lost 6 bases, the J end lost 4 bases, and 16 bases lay between the germline ends. CDR3 sequence reads: CSAKRRLLYNEQFF. CDR3 coding DNA: TGCAGTGCCAAGCGGAGGCTCCTTTACAATGAGCAGTTCTTC.

This clonotype showed up many times. The junction does not match germline at one end; this may be a read error. The chain is built from TRBV7-7 and TRBJ2-1; 8 bases match TRBD2. The CDR3 consists of 15 residues. Germline assignment: CDR1 SSHAT and CDR2 FNYEAQ (reference sequence). CDR3 coding DNA: TGTGCTAGCAGCTTAGGTAGCGGGATAAACAATGAGCAGTTCTTC. Amino acids: CASSLGSGINNEQFF.

This clonotype appeared many times. This chain joins TRBV20-1 and TRBJ2-3, with D possibly called TRBD1 or TRBD2 (5 bases each). CDR1 and CDR2 from the germline V gene are DFQATT and SNEGSKA (reference sequence). This CDR3 comprises 14 residues. V was shortened by 5 bases and J by 6 bases, with 18 bases between the two germline ends. The CDR3 region is CSAFRRDRGDTQYF. The CDR3 DNA is TGCAGTGCTTTTCGACGGGACCGAGGGGATACGCAGTATTTT.

This clonotype was seen at least ten times. The chain carries TRBV28 and TRBJ2-4; 7 nucleotides match TRBD2. This CDR3 has 17 amino acids. Germline loops: CDR1 MDHEN, CDR2 SYDVKM. The J segment lost 3 bases and the V segment lost 2 bases, leaving 10 bases of the junction unmatched. The CDR3: CASSLEAGALGKNIQYF. Here the CDR3 DNA reads TGTGCCAGCAGTTTAGAGGCGGGAGCCCTTGGCAAAAACATTCAGTACTTC.

This clonotype was counted many times. The chain couples TRBV4-3 to TRBJ1-4; no definite D call. The CDR3 consists of 13 residues. The germline V gene encodes CDR1 LGHNA and CDR2 YSLEER. Trimming shortened V by 5 bases and J by 8 bases, and 12 bases separated the two germline ends. Here the CDR3 DNA reads TGCGCCAGCAGCGTCACGACCCTCGAAAAACTGTTTTTT. Amino acid sequence: CASSVTTLEKLFF.

This clonotype appeared many times. The V gene is TRBV6-2 or TRBV6-3, the J gene TRBJ2-3; D unclear. Germline-derived CDR1 and CDR2 are MNHEY and SVGEGT. The CDR3 contains 14 residues. Trimming left V 0 bases short and J 0 bases short, with 4 bases between. The CDR3 loop is CASSYSTSTDTQYF. CDR3 nucleotides: TGTGCCAGCAGTTACTCGACCAGCACAGATACGCAGTATTTT.

The genes are TRBV5-7 and TRBJ2-1; D uncertain. TRBV5-7 is labeled an ORF, and its function is uncertain. Trimming pared 4 bases from V and 9 bases from J, leaving 23 bases between. This CDR3 is 16 amino acids long. DNA of the CDR3: TGTGCCAGCAGCCCTGGGCTACTCTGCCGGGTAAGTGAGCAGTTCTTC. It encodes CASSPGLLCRVSEQFF.

At least ten counts were recorded for this clonotype. The rearrangement joins TRBV20-1 to TRBJ2-3; 8 bases match TRBD2. J lost 1 base, V lost 3 bases, and 3 bases had no gene match. Germline V gene sequence: CDR1 DFQATT, CDR2 SNEGSKA (reference sequence). This CDR3 contains 14 residues. CDR3 bases: TGCAGTGCTAGCCAGACTAGCGGCACAGATACGCAGTATTTT. It yields the protein CSASQTSGTDTQYF.

This clonotype was recorded at least ten times. This sequence joins TRBV4-3 and TRBJ2-7; a possible D gene is TRBD1 (5 bases). CDR1 and CDR2 from the germline V gene are LGHNA and YSLEER. V shed 6 bases and J shed 4 bases, with 19 bases lying between them. This CDR3 comprises 15 residues. Here the CDR3 reads CASSRLGGKGYEQYF. The CDR3 nucleotides read TGCGCCAGCAGTCGTCTGGGTGGGAAGGGGTACGAGCAGTACTTC.

The chain joins TRBV11-2 to TRBJ2-7; 7 bases fit TRBD2. This CDR3 spans 17 amino acids. CDR1 SGHAT and CDR2 FQNNGV come from the germline V gene. The V segment lost 5 bases and the J segment 7 bases; nucleotides outside the gene matches: 20. CDR3 nucleotide sequence: TGTGCCAGCAGCACCCTAGGCTCAAGCGGGAAAAAGCGGGAGCAGTACTTC. Its translation: CASSTLGSSGKKREQYF.

In its sample, this clonotype was seen many times. The rearrangement joins TRBV20-1 to TRBJ2-1; TRBD1 matches at 8 bases. From germline, CDR1 is DFQATT and CDR2 SNEGSKA (reference sequence). With V trimmed by 0 bases and J by 4 bases, 11 bases remained unmatched. The CDR3 has 17 residues. The CDR3 here is CSARDRGTGGRYNEQFF. CDR3 bases: TGCAGTGCTAGAGATCGGGGAACAGGGGGTCGTTACAATGAGCAGTTCTTC.

This clonotype was found many times. The gene calls are TRBV20-1 and TRBJ2-7; possibly TRBD2 for D (5 bases). V gave up 5 bases and J gave up 5 bases, with 13 bases separating them. CDR3 length: 12 amino acids. CDR1 and CDR2 (germline): DFQATT, SNEGSKA (reference sequence). CDR3 nucleotides: TGCAGTGCTCTACGGGGTTACAACGAGCAGTACTTC. It is translated as CSALRGYNEQYF.

In its sample, this clonotype was seen many times. V gene TRBV12-3 or TRBV12-4 combines with J gene TRBJ2-3, with 15 bases matching TRBD2. The length of the CDR3 is 19 residues. Trimming removed 6 bases from V and 4 bases from J; junction bases left unmatched: 14. CDR3 in DNA: TGTGCCAGCAGAATAACCGGGACTAGCGGGGGGAATAGGGCAGATACGCAGTATTTT. Its protein product is CASRITGTSGGNRADTQYF.

This clonotype was detected a few times. The chain recombines TRBV6-1 with TRBJ1-3; TRBD1 might be the D (5 bases). Germline-derived CDR1 and CDR2 are MNHNS and SASEGT. V lost 6 bases, J lost 0 bases, and 15 bases lay in between. The CDR3 is made up of 16 amino acids. The CDR3 protein is CASSRDLTSSGNTIYF. CDR3 DNA: TGTGCCAGCAGCCGGGACCTAACTAGCTCTGGAAACACCATATATTTT.